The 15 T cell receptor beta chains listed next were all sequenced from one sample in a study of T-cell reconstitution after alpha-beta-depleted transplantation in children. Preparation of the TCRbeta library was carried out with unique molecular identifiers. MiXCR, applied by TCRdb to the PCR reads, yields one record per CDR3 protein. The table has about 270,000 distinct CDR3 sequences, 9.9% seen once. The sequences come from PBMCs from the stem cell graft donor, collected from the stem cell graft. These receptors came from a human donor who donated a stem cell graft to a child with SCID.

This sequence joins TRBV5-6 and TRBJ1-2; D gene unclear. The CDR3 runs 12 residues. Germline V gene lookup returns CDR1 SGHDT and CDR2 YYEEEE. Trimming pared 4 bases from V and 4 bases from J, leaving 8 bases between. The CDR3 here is CASSGVGYGYTF. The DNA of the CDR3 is TGTGCCAGCAGCGGAGTGGGCTATGGCTACACCTTC.

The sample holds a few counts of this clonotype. The CDR3 DNA sequence: TGTGCCAGCAGCTTGACATCTGAGCTGCGGACAGATACGCAGTATTTT. Translating gives CASSLTSELRTDTQYF. The chain is built from TRBV7-9 and TRBJ2-3; D ambiguous. The CDR3 length is 16 residues. Trimming shortened V by 3 bases and J by 3 bases, and 16 bases separated the two germline ends. The germline V gene encodes CDR1 SEHNR and CDR2 FQNEAQ (reference sequence).

CDR3 in amino acids: CSARPNYGGQPQHF. In nucleotides, the CDR3 is TGCAGTGCTAGACCAAACTATGGGGGGCAGCCCCAGCATTTT. V gene TRBV20-1 combines with J gene TRBJ1-5, with D perhaps matching TRBD1 (5 bases). The germline CDR1 and CDR2 sequences are DFQATT and SNEGSKA (reference sequence). Trimming left V 2 bases short and J 7 bases short, with 15 bases between. The CDR3 consists of 14 residues.

CDR3 sequence reads: CSGGGRNYGYTF. The CDR3 bases are TGCAGCGGCGGGGGGCGGAACTATGGCTACACCTTC. This chain connects TRBV29-1 to TRBJ1-2; possibly TRBD1 for D (6 bases). The CDR3 has 12 amino acids. Germline CDR1 and CDR2: SQVTM and ANQGSEA. With 7 bases removed from V and 2 bases from J, the gap between germline ends came to 11 bases.

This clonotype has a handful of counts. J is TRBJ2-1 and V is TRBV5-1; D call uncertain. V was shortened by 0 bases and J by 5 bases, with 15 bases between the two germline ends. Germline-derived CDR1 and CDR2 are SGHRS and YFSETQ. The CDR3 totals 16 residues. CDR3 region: CASSLALRGSDNEQFF. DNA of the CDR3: TGCGCCAGCAGCTTGGCCTTACGTGGTTCGGACAATGAGCAGTTCTTC. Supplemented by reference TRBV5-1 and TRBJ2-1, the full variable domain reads KAGVTQTPRYLIKTRGQQVTLSCSPISGHRSVSWYQQTPGQGLQFLFEYFSETQRNKGNFPGRFSGRQFSNSRSEMNVSTLELGDSALYLCASSLALRGSDNEQFFGPGTRLTVL.

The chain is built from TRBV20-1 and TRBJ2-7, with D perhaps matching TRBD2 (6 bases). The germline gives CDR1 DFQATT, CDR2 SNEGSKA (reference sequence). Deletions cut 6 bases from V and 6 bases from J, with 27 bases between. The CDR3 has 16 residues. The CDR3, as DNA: TGCAGTGCCCGGATGGGCGGGACCGGAATCATTAGCGAGCAGTACTTC. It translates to CSARMGGTGIISEQYF.

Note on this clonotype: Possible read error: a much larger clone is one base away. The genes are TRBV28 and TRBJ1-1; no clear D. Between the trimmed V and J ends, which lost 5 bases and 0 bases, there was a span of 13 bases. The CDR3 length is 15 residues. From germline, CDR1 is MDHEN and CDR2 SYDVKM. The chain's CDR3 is CASSITSTMNTEAFF. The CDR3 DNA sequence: TGTGCCAGCAGTATCACATCTACAATGAACACTGAAGCTTTCTTT.

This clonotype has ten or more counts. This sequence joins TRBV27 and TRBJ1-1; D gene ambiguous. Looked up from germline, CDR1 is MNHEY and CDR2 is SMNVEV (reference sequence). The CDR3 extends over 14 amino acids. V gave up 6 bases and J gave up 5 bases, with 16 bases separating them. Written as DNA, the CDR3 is TGTGCCAGCAGGTTAAAATTGGAGAGGACTGAAGCTTTCTTT. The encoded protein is CASRLKLERTEAFF.

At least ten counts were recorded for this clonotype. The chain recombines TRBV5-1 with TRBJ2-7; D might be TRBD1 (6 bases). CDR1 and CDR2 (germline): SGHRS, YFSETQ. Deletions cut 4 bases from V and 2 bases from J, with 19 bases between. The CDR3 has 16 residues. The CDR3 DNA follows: TGCGCCAGCAGCCCCACAGTTCCACAGGGAACCTACGAGCAGTACTTC. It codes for CASSPTVPQGTYEQYF.

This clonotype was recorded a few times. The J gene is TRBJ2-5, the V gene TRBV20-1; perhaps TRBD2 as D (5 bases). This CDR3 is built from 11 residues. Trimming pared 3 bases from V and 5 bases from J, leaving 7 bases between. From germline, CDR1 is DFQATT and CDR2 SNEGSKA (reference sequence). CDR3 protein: CSASGEETQYF. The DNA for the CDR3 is TGCAGTGCTAGTGGGGAGGAGACCCAGTACTTC.

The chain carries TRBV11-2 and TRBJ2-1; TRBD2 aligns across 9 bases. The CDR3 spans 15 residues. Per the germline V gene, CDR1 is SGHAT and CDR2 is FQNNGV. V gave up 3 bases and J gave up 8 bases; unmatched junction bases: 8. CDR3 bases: TGTGCCAGCAGCTTGTTCAGCGGGGGGAGGTATGAGCAGTTCTTC. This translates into CASSLFSGGRYEQFF. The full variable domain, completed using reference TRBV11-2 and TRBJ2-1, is EAGVAQSPRYKIIEKRQSVAFWCNPISGHATLYWYQQILGQGPKLLIQFQNNGVVDDSQLPKDRFSAERLKGVDSTLKIQPAKLEDSAVYLCASSLFSGGRYEQFFGPGTRLTVL.

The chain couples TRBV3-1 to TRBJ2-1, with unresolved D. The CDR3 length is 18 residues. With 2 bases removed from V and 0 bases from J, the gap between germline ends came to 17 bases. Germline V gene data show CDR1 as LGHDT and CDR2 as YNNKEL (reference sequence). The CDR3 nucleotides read TGTGCCAGCAGCCAATTGCCCGACGGGCAGCCCTCCTACAATGAGCAGTTCTTC. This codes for CASSQLPDGQPSYNEQFF.

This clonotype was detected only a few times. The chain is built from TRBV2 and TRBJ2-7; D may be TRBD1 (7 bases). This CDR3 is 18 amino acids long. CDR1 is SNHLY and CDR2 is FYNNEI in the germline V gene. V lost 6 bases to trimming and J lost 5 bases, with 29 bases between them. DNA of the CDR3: TGTGCCAGCAGCAACATCAGGGGGGATCCCGGGACAATCCACGAGCAGTACTTC. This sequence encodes CASSNIRGDPGTIHEQYF.

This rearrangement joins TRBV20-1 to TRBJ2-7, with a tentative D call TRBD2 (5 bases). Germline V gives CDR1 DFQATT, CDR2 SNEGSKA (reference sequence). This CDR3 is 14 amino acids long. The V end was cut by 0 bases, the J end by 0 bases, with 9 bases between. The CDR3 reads CSARDRLFSYEQYF. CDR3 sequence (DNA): TGCAGTGCTAGAGATCGACTATTCTCCTACGAGCAGTACTTC.

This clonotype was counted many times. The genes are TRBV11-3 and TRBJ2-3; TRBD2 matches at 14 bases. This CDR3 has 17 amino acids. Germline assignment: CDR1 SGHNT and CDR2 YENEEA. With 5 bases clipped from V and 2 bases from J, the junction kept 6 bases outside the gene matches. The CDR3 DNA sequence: TGTGCCAGCAGCCTTGGACTAGCGGGGGGTTCCACAGATACGCAGTATTTT. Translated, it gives CASSLGLAGGSTDTQYF.